The source of this TCR beta chain is a study of CD8 T cells in Susac syndrome. A quantity of about 0.5 to 1 ug RNA underwent reverse transcription using random hexamers. TCRdb passed the immunoSEQ multiplex PCR reads through MiXCR, listing each CDR3 protein once. The sample consists of under 90,000 distinct CDR3 sequences, about 95% of them appearing once. Germline V CDR1 and CDR2: MNHEY, SVGEGT. V lost 7 bases, J lost 6 bases, and 12 bases lay in between. There are 12 residues in the CDR3. The specimen sequenced was CD8+ T cells from PBMCs. This TCR derives from a human donor with Susac syndrome. This chain joins TRBV6-2 or TRBV6-3 and TRBJ1-2, with D hard to call. CDR3 region: CASTFGSNGYTF. The CDR3 nucleotides are TGTGCCAGCACCTTCGGCAGTAATGGCTACACCTTC.